The 9 T cell receptor beta chains presented below share a single source sample, sequenced in a study of blood T cells in healthy people across ages. PCR was performed a second time for about 6 to 12 cycles using a sample-barcoded 5' primer and a J-beta primer mix. MiXCR was run by TCRdb on the 5' RACE reads, yielding one entry per CDR3 protein. The data show over 700,000 distinct CDR3 sequences, 25% seen once. This same sample was also part of a study on T cells of mothers and their children.

Sample: blood. The origin of the receptors is a boy aged 10-17 years in good health.

The rearrangement links TRBV24-1 to TRBJ2-6, with a tentative D call TRBD2 (5 bases). The germline V gene encodes CDR1 KGHDR and CDR2 SFDVKD. Trimming removed 3 bases from V and 1 base from J, with 12 bases in between. The length of the CDR3 is 17 residues. CDR3 region: CATSDPNSVSGANVLTF. Written as DNA, the CDR3 is TGTGCCACCAGTGATCCTAATAGCGTTTCTGGGGCCAACGTCCTGACTTTC.

J is TRBJ2-1 and V is TRBV12-3 or TRBV12-4; D gene uncertain. The DNA end lines up better with TRBJ2-5; the J call may be wrong. CDR3 length: 11 residues. CDR3 residues: CASGFLETQYF. CDR3 nucleotide sequence: TGTGCCAGCGGCTTTCTGGAGACCCAGTACTTC.

This clonotype was recorded a few times. V gene TRBV20-1 combines with J gene TRBJ2-3; 9 nucleotides line up with TRBD2. This CDR3 region has 14 residues. Germline CDR1 is DFQATT and CDR2 is SNEGSKA (reference sequence). The trim removed 6 bases at V and 5 bases at J, leaving 9 bases unmatched. As DNA, the CDR3 is TGCAGTGCCCGACTAGCGGTAGGGGGAGATACGCAGTATTTT. It specifies CSARLAVGGDTQYF.

This clonotype was recorded at least ten times. The chain links TRBV10-1 to TRBJ1-2; no clear D. V was cut by 3 bases and J by 8 bases, with 7 bases left in between. The CDR3 has 11 residues. Per the germline V gene, CDR1 is WNHNN and CDR2 is SYGVQD (reference sequence). The CDR3 loop is CASSDGYGYTF. The CDR3 coding sequence is TGCGCCAGCAGTGACGGGTACGGCTACACCTTC.

V is TRBV5-5 and J is TRBJ2-7; 7 bases align to TRBD1. After removal of 4 bases from V and 2 bases from J, the junction contained 6 bases not matched to a gene. Germline V CDR1 and CDR2: SGHKS, YYEKEE (reference sequence). This CDR3 has 14 residues. The DNA of the CDR3 is TGTGCCAGCAGCCCCGGGACAGAGCCCTACGAGCAGTACTTC. Translating gives CASSPGTEPYEQYF.

This chain connects TRBV18 to TRBJ2-5; D is possibly TRBD1 or TRBD2 (5 bases each). Trimming stripped 2 bases from V and 1 base from J, with 17 bases between. There are 17 residues in the CDR3. Germline lookup yields CDR1 KGHSH and CDR2 LQKENI. The CDR3 spells CASSPERDVLLQETQYF. For the CDR3, the DNA is TGTGCCAGCTCACCAGAACGGGACGTACTCCTCCAAGAGACCCAGTACTTC. Full variable domain (rest looked up from reference TRBV18 and TRBJ2-5): NAGVMQNPRHLVRRRGQEARLRCSPMKGHSHVYWYRQLPEEGLKFMVYLQKENIIDESGMPKERFSAEFPKEGPSILRIQQVVRGDSAAYFCASSPERDVLLQETQYFGPGTRLLVL.

This clonotype was observed a handful of times. This chain connects TRBV2 to TRBJ2-1, with TRBD1 matching over 10 bases. V was pared by 6 bases and J by 8 bases, with 7 bases of the junction left unmatched. The CDR3 length is 14 residues. Germline CDR1 and CDR2: SNHLY and FYNNEI. The CDR3 DNA follows: TGTGCCAGCAGAGAGGGACAGGGGTGGGATGAGCAGTTCTTC. This gives the protein CASREGQGWDEQFF.

The gene calls are TRBV10-3 and TRBJ2-1, with D hard to call. CDR1 ENHRY and CDR2 SYGVKD come from the germline V gene. Trimming took off 9 bases at V and 5 bases at J, with 8 bases between the two ends. This CDR3 is 11 amino acids long. CDR3 region: CAIMNDNEQFF. The CDR3 DNA reads TGTGCCATAATGAACGACAATGAGCAGTTCTTC.

The chain couples TRBV7-8 to TRBJ2-5; 10 bases align to TRBD2. V shed 4 bases and J 4 bases; nucleotides not matched to a gene: 6. The germline V gene has CDR1 SGHVS and CDR2 FQNEAQ. This CDR3 has 15 amino acids. The CDR3 region has the DNA TGTGCCAGCAGCTCCGCCCTAGCGGGAGTAGAGACCCAGTACTTC. Protein sequence: CASSSALAGVETQYF.